This record concerns one T cell receptor (beta chain) sequence. The source of the sample is a study of blood T cell repertoires in COVID-19. There are 14 residues in the CDR3. Per the germline V gene, CDR1 is LGHDT and CDR2 is YNNKEL (reference sequence). After removal of 5 bases from V and 3 bases from J, the junction contained 7 bases not matched to a gene. Profiling relied on immunoSEQ multiplex PCR, and the TCRdb table lists in-frame clones only, not all of them. The sample includes about 220,000 clones, roughly 88% of them seen just once. This chain joins TRBV3-1 (or the pseudogene TRBV3-2) and TRBJ2-7; the match to TRBD1 covers 7 bases. Sequenced material: PBMCs or T cells enriched from blood (not recorded which). This TCR derives from a woman between 50 and 59 years old with acute COVID-19. The CDR3 region is CASSIRRGSYEQYF. The CDR3 DNA sequence: TGTGCCAGCAGCATACGCAGGGGGAGCTACGAGCAGTACTTC.